The 23 T cell receptor beta chains reported below all come from one sample, sequenced in a study of shared clonotypes between healthy human individuals (dated by TCRdb to the early 2020s). Libraries were constructed by the immunoSEQ multiplex PCR assay. Imported from immuneACCESS, the table was reduced by TCRdb to in-frame sequences with V and J called. These copies leave out some clones; in studies compared against another copy, an unresolved V gene accounts for under half, and the cause of the remainder is not known. The sample table contains 2 million to 3 million clones; only one count was recorded for approximately 94% of them. The ten largest clones take up approximately 0.35% of the sample. Sequencing used naive CD4+ T cells from PBMCs. The cell subset or site label corresponds to: CD45RA+ positively selected. The receptor set was obtained from a man aged 18 to 30 in good health. Some clones in this sample may be carry-over from other donors' samples.

This chain uses TRBV28 with TRBJ1-3; no definite D call. This CDR3 is 15 amino acids long. The germline CDR1 and CDR2 sequences are MDHEN and SYDVKM. V lost 3 bases, J lost 0 bases, and 9 bases lay in between. CDR3 amino acids: CASSLVESSGNTIYF. The CDR3 coding sequence is TGTGCCAGCAGTTTGGTGGAGAGCTCTGGAAACACCATATATTTT.

A word on this clone: Other DNA variants within this sample encode the same CDR3. V is TRBV7-7 and J is TRBJ2-3, with 7 nucleotides matching TRBD2. Germline V gene data show CDR1 as SSHAT and CDR2 as FNYEAQ (reference sequence). The J segment lost 2 bases and the V segment lost 1 base, leaving 3 bases of the junction unmatched. This CDR3 has 15 residues. CDR3 in DNA: TGTGCCAGCAGCTTAGGACTAGCAAACACAGATACGCAGTATTTT. This codes for CASSLGLANTDTQYF.

This chain connects TRBV18 to TRBJ2-7; 9 bases are a match to TRBD1. CDR3 length: 15 amino acids. The germline CDR1 and CDR2 sequences are KGHSH and LQKENI. The V and J ends lost 2 bases and 2 bases, in that order; junction bases with no gene match: 4. CDR3 sequence reads: CASSPMGTGTYEQYF. DNA of the CDR3: TGTGCCAGCTCACCAATGGGGACAGGGACCTACGAGCAGTACTTC.

The V call is TRBV4-1, the J call TRBJ2-5; the D is unclear. Trimming pared 1 base from V and 2 bases from J, leaving 8 bases between. This CDR3 has 14 residues. CDR1 is MGHRA, CDR2 YSYEKL, per germline. CDR3 DNA sequence: TGCGCCAGCAGCCAAGCCGGCAGACAAGAGACCCAGTACTTC. Its translation is CASSQAGRQETQYF.

V gene TRBV21-1 combines with J gene TRBJ2-1; the table calls TRBD2, which could not be checked here. TRBV21-1 is marked as a pseudogene. This CDR3 has 17 amino acids. CDR3 nucleotide sequence: TGTGCCAGCAGCAAAGGAGAGCGGAGACGCTCCTACAATGAGCAGTTCTTC. It yields the protein CASSKGERRRSYNEQFF.

Worth noting for this clone: Other DNA sequences from this sample encode an identical CDR3 as well. The rearrangement links TRBV6-6 to TRBJ2-5, with D unclear. The CDR3 extends over 11 amino acids. The germline V gene has CDR1 MNHNY and CDR2 SVGAGI (reference sequence). V shed 5 bases and J shed 1 base, with 2 bases lying between them. CDR3 bases: TGTGCCAGCAGTCTCCAAGAGACCCAGTACTTC. Its translation: CASSLQETQYF.

The chain has TRBV18 and TRBJ2-7; D may be TRBD1 (6 bases). This CDR3 is 21 amino acids long. The germline CDR1 and CDR2 sequences are KGHSH and LQKENI. V shed 6 bases and J shed 2 bases, with 35 bases lying between them. As DNA, the CDR3 is TGTGCCAGCTCCCGAACGACTCACCCACACAAACTTGACAGGCGTACCTACGAGCAGTACTTC. It translates to CASSRTTHPHKLDRRTYEQYF.

The V gene is TRBV4-1, the J gene TRBJ2-6, with D perhaps assigned TRBD1 or TRBD2 (5 bases each). The CDR3 sequence is 18 residues long. The ends were cut back, 5 bases at V and 0 bases at J, with 17 bases in the middle. CDR1 and CDR2 from the germline V gene are MGHRA and YSYEKL. In nucleotides, the CDR3 is TGCGCCAGCAGCAAACTATGGGACGGAGACTCTGGGGCCAACGTCCTGACTTTC. It translates to CASSKLWDGDSGANVLTF.

V is TRBV4-3 and J is TRBJ1-2; D not resolved. From germline, CDR1 is LGHNA and CDR2 YSLEER. The CDR3 length is 11 residues. V was cut by 6 bases and J by 9 bases, with 11 bases left in between. CDR3 nucleotides: TGCGCCAGCAGGGAGTGGGATAGCTACACCTTC. Protein product: CASREWDSYTF.

The table lists this clone with a count of one. J is TRBJ2-3 and V is TRBV9; 7 nucleotides agree with TRBD1. CDR1 and CDR2 (germline): SGDLS, YYNGEE. Losses at the gene ends were 3 bases for V and 2 bases for J; bases not matched to a gene: 6. There are 15 residues in the CDR3. The CDR3 loop is CASSDTGQLTDTQYF. CDR3 DNA: TGTGCCAGCAGCGATACGGGACAGCTCACAGATACGCAGTATTTT.

V gene TRBV7-7 combines with J gene TRBJ2-7, with 10 bases lining up with TRBD1. This CDR3 spans 15 amino acids. Trimming removed 1 base from V and 6 bases from J; junction bases left unmatched: 6. Germline lookup yields CDR1 SSHAT and CDR2 FNYEAQ (reference sequence). Written as DNA, the CDR3 is TGTGCCAGCAGCTTAGAAACGGGACAGGGGTGCGAGCAGTACTTC. Translating gives CASSLETGQGCEQYF.

The rearrangement uses TRBV11-3 and TRBJ1-3, with D hard to call. The CDR3 runs to 13 residues. The V gene's germline CDR1 is SGHNT and CDR2 YENEEA. V was pared by 2 bases and J by 0 bases, with 2 bases between. Here the CDR3 reads CASSLNSGNTIYF. In DNA form, the CDR3 reads TGTGCCAGCAGCTTAAACTCTGGAAACACCATATATTTT.

The CDR3 spells CASSLTGTLNTGELFF. As DNA, the CDR3 is TGTGCCAGCAGCCTAACCGGGACCCTGAACACCGGGGAGCTGTTTTTT. The chain combines TRBV7-2 with TRBJ2-2; either TRBD1 or TRBD2 may supply D (5 bases each). The V gene lost 5 bases and the J gene lost 1 base, with 14 bases spanning the gap. The germline CDR1 and CDR2 sequences are SGHTA and FQGNSA. This CDR3 spans 16 amino acids.

V gene TRBV7-9 combines with J gene TRBJ2-5; 7 bases are a match to TRBD2. Germline CDR1 and CDR2: SEHNR and FQNEAQ (reference sequence). J lost 5 bases, V lost 5 bases, and 17 bases had no gene match. The CDR3 has 17 amino acids. CDR3 coding DNA: TGTGCCAGCAGCCACACAGCGGGGCAGGCCAAGGGGGAGACCCAGTACTTC. As protein: CASSHTAGQAKGETQYF.

The rearrangement uses TRBV2 and TRBJ2-1; TRBD1 or TRBD2 may be the D gene (5 bases each). V dropped 5 bases and J dropped 14 bases, with 13 bases sitting between them. CDR1 SNHLY and CDR2 FYNNEI come from the germline V gene. The CDR3 is 11 residues long. CDR3 amino acids: CASSRDPREFF. The DNA for the CDR3 is TGTGCCAGCAGTAGGGACCCCCGGGAGTTCTTC.

This clone was seen a few times. The rearrangement links TRBV5-8 to TRBJ1-5, with 8 bases lining up with TRBD1. CDR3 length equals 14 residues. Germline assignment: CDR1 SGHTS and CDR2 YDEGEE. Trimming at V came to 7 bases and at J to 2 bases, leaving 5 bases not matched to a gene. The CDR3 loop is CASRGQGRNQPQHF. The CDR3 region has the DNA TGTGCCAGCCGAGGACAGGGTCGCAATCAGCCCCAGCATTTT.

V is TRBV28 and J is TRBJ1-2, with D hard to call. V dropped 8 bases and J dropped 3 bases, with 13 bases sitting between them. Looked up from germline, CDR1 is MDHEN and CDR2 is SYDVKM. The CDR3 is made up of 13 amino acids. CDR3 nucleotides: TGTGCCAGCCACGTAACCAGCGACTATGGCTACACCTTC. It specifies CASHVTSDYGYTF.

This chain joins TRBV6-1 and TRBJ1-2, with TRBD1 matching over 8 bases. This CDR3 spans 15 amino acids. After removal of 3 bases from V and 2 bases from J, the junction contained 5 bases not matched to a gene. CDR1 and CDR2 (germline): MNHNS, SASEGT. CDR3 in DNA: TGTGCCAGCAGTGAGCTACGACAGGGGAACTATGGCTACACCTTC. The encoded protein is CASSELRQGNYGYTF.

A single count supports this clone. This chain uses TRBV18 with TRBJ1-1; 10 nucleotides align to TRBD1. V shed 1 base and J 5 bases; nucleotides not matched to a gene: 13. The germline gives CDR1 KGHSH, CDR2 LQKENI. The CDR3 spans 18 residues. CDR3 nucleotide sequence: TGTGCCAGCTCACCACTCAGCGGGGCCGGGGACAGGGGTACTGAAGCTTTCTTT. It translates to CASSPLSGAGDRGTEAFF.

V and J are TRBV19 and TRBJ2-1, with 11 bases aligning to TRBD2. This CDR3 has 16 amino acids. The junction had 5 bases not matched to a gene; V was cut back by 5 bases and J by 2 bases. Germline V lookup: CDR1 LNHDA, CDR2 SQIVND (reference sequence). CDR3 protein: CASSSLAGGTYNEQFF. Written as DNA, the CDR3 is TGTGCCAGTAGTTCCTTAGCGGGAGGGACCTACAATGAGCAGTTCTTC.

A remark on this clone: Within the sample, other DNA sequences also encode this same CDR3. The gene calls are TRBV7-3 and TRBJ2-5; D gene unclear. CDR1 is SGHTA, CDR2 FQGTGA, per germline. The CDR3 covers 13 residues. With 5 bases removed from V and 2 bases from J, the gap between germline ends came to 9 bases. The CDR3 sequence: CASSLTPQETQYF. CDR3 DNA sequence: TGTGCCAGCAGCCTTACCCCTCAAGAGACCCAGTACTTC.

The genes are TRBV13 and TRBJ2-1; 8 bases map to TRBD2. Losses at the gene ends were 5 bases for V and 10 bases for J; bases not matched to a gene: 13. This CDR3 is 15 amino acids long. Per germline, CDR1 PRHDT and CDR2 FYEKMQ (reference sequence). Here the CDR3 DNA reads TGTGCCAGCAGCCCCCCCAGCGGGAGTTACTACGAGCAGTTCTTC. This gives the protein CASSPPSGSYYEQFF.

Turning to this clone: Distinct nucleotide sequences in the sample also encode this CDR3. The chain is built from TRBV5-6 and TRBJ1-2; D gene unclear. Looked up from germline, CDR1 is SGHDT and CDR2 is YYEEEE. The CDR3 contains 13 residues. V lost 0 bases, J lost 5 bases, and 8 bases lay in between. The CDR3, as DNA: TGTGCCAGCAGCTTGGGGGCTGCATATGGCTACACCTTC. Translating gives CASSLGAAYGYTF.